Here is one TCR beta chain with its context. Only in-frame clones appear in the TCRdb table, and some are missing; sequencing was by immunoSEQ multiplex PCR. The table shows hundreds of thousands of clones, with 90% occurring only once. The sample originates from a study of blood T cell repertoires in COVID-19. Recruits, aged roughly 18 to 100 years, lived in 24 US areas. V dropped 3 bases and J dropped 5 bases, with 10 bases sitting between them. Germline lookup yields CDR1 MNHEY and CDR2 SMNVEV (reference sequence). This CDR3 spans 13 amino acids. The rearrangement links TRBV27 to TRBJ1-1, with D unclear. Sequences were obtained from PBMCs or T cells enriched from blood (not recorded which). The sequence was obtained from a man aged 25-40 years who had been exposed to COVID-19. Written as DNA, the CDR3 is TGTGCCAGCAGTTTTAGTAGAGGGACTGAAGCTTTCTTT. Its protein product is CASSFSRGTEAFF.